This T cell receptor (beta chain) was sequenced during a study of cytotoxic CD8 clonotypes in ibrutinib-treated CLL. The assay was immunoSEQ multiplex PCR, and TCRdb's table has in-frame clones only and misses some. The table lists roughly 330,000 clones, over 55% of them singletons, with about 5.9% in the top ten. General study results and limits: Clonality climbed at ibrutinib response, then dropped toward baseline at progression.

The sample holds a few counts of this clone. Its antigen is currently unknown. The CDR3 has 14 amino acids. Germline values: CDR1 SGHNT, CDR2 YYREEE (reference sequence). V shed 0 bases, J shed 3 bases, and the junction held 0 bases outside the gene matches. V and J are TRBV5-4 and TRBJ1-2; 9 bases agree with TRBD1. Sample: PBMCs, taken after 36 months of ibrutinib treatment. The sequence was obtained from a human donor with chronic lymphocytic leukemia. The CDR3 DNA sequence: TGTGCCAGCAGCTTGGGGGACAGGGACTATGGCTACACCTTC. Translation: CASSLGDRDYGYTF. The variable domain in full, with the rest retrieved from reference TRBV5-4 and TRBJ1-2, is ETGVTQSPTHLIKTRGQQVTLRCSSQSGHNTVSWYQQALGQGPQFIFQYYREEENGRGNFPPRFSGLQFPNYSSELNVNALELDDSALYLCASSLGDRDYGYTFGSGTRLTVV.